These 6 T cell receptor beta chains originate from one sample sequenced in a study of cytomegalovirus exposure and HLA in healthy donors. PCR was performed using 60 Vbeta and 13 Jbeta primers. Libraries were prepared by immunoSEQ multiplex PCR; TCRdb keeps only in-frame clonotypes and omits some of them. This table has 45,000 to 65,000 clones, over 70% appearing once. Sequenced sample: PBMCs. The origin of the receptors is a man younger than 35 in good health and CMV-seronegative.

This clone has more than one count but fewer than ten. DNA of the CDR3: TGTGCCAGCAGCCTACAGGGAGACTATGGCTACACCTTC. Amino acids: CASSLQGDYGYTF. The chain combines TRBV11-2 with TRBJ1-2; possible D gene TRBD1, 6 bases. From germline, CDR1 is SGHAT and CDR2 FQNNGV. The CDR3 totals 13 residues. The ends were cut back, 5 bases at V and 3 bases at J, with 10 bases in the middle.

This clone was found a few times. CDR3 amino acids: CASSPQGGETQYF. The DNA for the CDR3 is TGTGCCAGCAGCCCCCAGGGTGGGGAGACCCAGTACTTC. J is TRBJ2-5 and V is TRBV7-2, with D maybe TRBD1 (5 bases). Trimming cost V 5 bases and J 5 bases, with 12 bases left between them. This CDR3 comprises 13 residues. Germline V gene data show CDR1 as SGHTA and CDR2 as FQGNSA.

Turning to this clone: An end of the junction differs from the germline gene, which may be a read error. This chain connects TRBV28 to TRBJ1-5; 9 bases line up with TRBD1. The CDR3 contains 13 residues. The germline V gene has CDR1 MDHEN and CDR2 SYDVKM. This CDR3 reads CACSDRGNQPQHF. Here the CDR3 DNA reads TGTGCCTGCAGCGACAGGGGGAATCAGCCCCAGCATTTT. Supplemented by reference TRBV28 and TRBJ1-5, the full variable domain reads DVKVTQSSRYLVKRTGEKVFLECVQDMDHENMFWYRQDPGLGLRLIYFSYDVKMKEKGDIPEGYSVSREKKERFSLILESASTNQTSMYLCACSDRGNQPQHFGDGTRLSIL.

The CDR3 protein is CASRTTSGSANEQFF. The DNA of the CDR3 is TGTGCCAGCAGGACAACTAGCGGGAGTGCCAATGAGCAGTTCTTC. The chain joins TRBV11-2 to TRBJ2-1; 11 nucleotides match TRBD2. The V segment lost 6 bases and the J segment 6 bases; nucleotides outside the gene matches: 7. The CDR3 consists of 15 residues. The germline V gene encodes CDR1 SGHAT and CDR2 FQNNGV.

The CDR3 is CAWTKGGVGYGYTF. The CDR3 region has the DNA TGTGCCTGGACGAAAGGCGGGGTGGGCTATGGCTACACCTTC. V is TRBV30 and J is TRBJ1-2; D remains ambiguous. V was trimmed by 4 bases and J by 4 bases, leaving 16 bases between them. CDR3 length: 14 residues. The germline CDR1 and CDR2 sequences are GTSNPN and SVGIG (reference sequence). Together with reference TRBV30 and TRBJ1-2, the CDR3 gives the full variable domain: SQTIHQWPATLVQPVGSPLSLECTVEGTSNPNLYWYRQAAGRGLQLLFYSVGIGQISSEVPQNLSASRPQDRQFILSSKKLLLSDSGFYLCAWTKGGVGYGYTFGSGTRLTVV.

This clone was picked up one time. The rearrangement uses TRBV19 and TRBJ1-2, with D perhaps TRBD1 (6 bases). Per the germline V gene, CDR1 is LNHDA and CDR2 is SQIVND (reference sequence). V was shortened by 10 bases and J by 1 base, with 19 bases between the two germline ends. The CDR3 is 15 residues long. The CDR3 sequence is CATRQDPRGNYGYTF. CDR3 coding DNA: TGTGCCACCAGACAGGATCCTAGGGGTAACTATGGCTACACCTTC. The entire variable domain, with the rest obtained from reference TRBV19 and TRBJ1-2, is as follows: DGGITQSPKYLFRKEGQNVTLSCEQNLNHDAMYWYRQDPGQGLRLIYYSQIVNDFQKGDIAEGYSVSREKKESFPLTVTSAQKNPTAFYLCATRQDPRGNYGYTFGSGTRLTVV.